These 12 T cell receptor beta chains were all obtained from the same sample, sequenced in a study of blood T cell repertoires in COVID-19. Clones were read by immunoSEQ multiplex PCR, and TCRdb kept only the in-frame ones, dropping some. The table lists some 150,000 clones, around four fifths of them singletons. The source material was peripheral blood. These receptors were obtained from a woman in her forties with active or convalescent COVID-19.

The chain employs TRBV23-1 and TRBJ2-7; possible D gene TRBD1, 5 bases. TRBV23-1 is an open reading frame whose function is uncertain. Trimming left V 0 bases short and J 3 bases short, with 15 bases between. The CDR3 spans 16 residues. The CDR3 DNA is TGCGCCAGCAGTCAATCGTACCCGACAGCGTGCTACGAGCAGTACTTC. This encodes CASSQSYPTACYEQYF.

The chain links TRBV7-2 to TRBJ2-1; TRBD2 matches 8 bases. Trimming cost V 1 base and J 7 bases; bases outside gene matches: 9. The CDR3 is made up of 16 amino acids. Germline CDR1 SGHTA, CDR2 FQGNSA. The CDR3 sequence is CASSLGPGGPQNEQFF. DNA for the CDR3: TGTGCCAGCAGCTTAGGCCCGGGAGGGCCGCAGAATGAGCAGTTCTTC.

The rearrangement links TRBV19 to TRBJ1-1; 9 bases are a match to TRBD1. The germline CDR1 and CDR2 sequences are LNHDA and SQIVND (reference sequence). CDR3 length: 14 residues. Trimming cost V 9 bases and J 4 bases; bases outside gene matches: 9. CDR3 in DNA: TGTGCCAGCCAGACAGGGGGAGTATCCACTGAAGCTTTCTTT. Amino acids: CASQTGGVSTEAFF.

In this sample, this clone turned up once. The chain couples TRBV10-3 to TRBJ2-1; 13 bases agree with TRBD2. Germline V CDR1 and CDR2: ENHRY, SYGVKD. This CDR3 is built from 18 residues. V shed 0 bases, J shed 5 bases, and the junction held 7 bases outside the gene matches. The CDR3 loop is CAISESRTSGSLNNEQFF. The CDR3 DNA is TGTGCCATCAGTGAGTCGAGGACTAGCGGGAGTCTCAACAATGAGCAGTTCTTC.

This chain connects TRBV5-4 to TRBJ1-4, with 7 bases identical to TRBD1. Germline lookup yields CDR1 SGHNT and CDR2 YYREEE (reference sequence). Germline trimming cut 4 bases from V and 7 bases from J; bases unmatched to any gene: 7. The CDR3 loop spans 14 amino acids. The CDR3 bases are TGTGCCAGCAGCCCGGGACAGCAATTTGAAAAACTGTTTTTT. The encoded protein is CASSPGQQFEKLFF.

As regards this clone: The junction shows a germline mismatch at one end, possibly a read error. The chain uses TRBV6-5 and TRBJ2-7; TRBD1 matches at 9 bases. Germline values: CDR1 MNHEY, CDR2 SVGAGI. The CDR3 loop spans 15 amino acids. DNA for the CDR3: TGTGCCAGCAGTTACTCCCGGACAGGGGACTACGAGCAGTGCTTC. It specifies CASSYSRTGDYEQCF.

The chain links TRBV28 to TRBJ1-2, with TRBD1 as a possible D gene (5 bases). V was trimmed by 6 bases and J by 6 bases, leaving 14 bases between them. The CDR3 contains 13 residues. Germline lookup yields CDR1 MDHEN and CDR2 SYDVKM. The CDR3 DNA follows: TGTGCCAGCAGCCGACCCGGGGGTGATGGCTACACCTTC. This sequence encodes CASSRPGGDGYTF.

The chain couples TRBV7-9 to TRBJ2-7; unclear D gene. V lost 1 base and J 3 bases, leaving 7 bases between the germline ends. CDR1 and CDR2 from the germline V gene are SEHNR and FQNEAQ (reference sequence). The CDR3 length is 13 residues. The CDR3 protein is CASSLGHHYEQYF. CDR3 sequence (DNA): TGTGCCAGCAGCTTAGGGCACCACTACGAGCAGTACTTC.

The V gene is TRBV6-1, the J gene TRBJ2-2; D perhaps matches TRBD2 (5 bases). Germline V gives CDR1 MNHNS, CDR2 SASEGT. The V gene lost 0 bases and the J gene lost 6 bases, with 11 bases spanning the gap. The CDR3 runs 15 residues. CDR3 residues: CASSEARVGAGELFF. Written as DNA, the CDR3 is TGTGCCAGCAGTGAAGCGCGGGTCGGGGCCGGGGAGCTGTTTTTT.

Only a few counts were recorded for this clone. The chain couples TRBV4-2 to TRBJ2-5; TRBD1 aligns across 12 bases. V lost 1 base and J lost 5; bases outside the gene matches: 5. The germline gives CDR1 LGHNA, CDR2 YNFKEQ. This CDR3 region has 16 residues. The CDR3 nucleotides read TGTGCCAGCAGCCAAGGGGGACAGGGGGCGCGGGAGACCCAGTACTTC. As protein: CASSQGGQGARETQYF.

This clone was picked up a small number of times. The V gene is TRBV21-1, the J gene TRBJ1-1; TRBD1, the D gene given by the table, was not confirmed from the DNA. TRBV21-1 has pseudogene status. The CDR3 has 17 residues. The CDR3, as DNA: TGTGCCAGCAGCAAGCTGGGACAGGGCCTTATGAACACTGAAGCTTTCTTT. It translates to CASSKLGQGLMNTEAFF.

The chain links TRBV2 to TRBJ1-6; D is undetermined. The V gene lost 2 bases and the J gene lost 9 bases, with 11 bases spanning the gap. Germline V gene data show CDR1 as SNHLY and CDR2 as FYNNEI. This CDR3 has 14 amino acids. The CDR3 sequence: CASSETGVGSPLHF. The CDR3 DNA follows: TGTGCCAGCAGTGAAACCGGGGTGGGTTCACCCCTCCACTTT.